This TCR beta chain came from a study of blood T cell repertoires in COVID-19 (TCRdb year 2020). Notes on the research overall: Samples from collaborators originated in the United States, Italy and Spain and spanned both the acute and convalescent phases of COVID-19. A de-identified subject ID, COVID-19 status, age in years and sex were almost always included in the sample metadata. Where available, HLA class I and class II types were taken from metadata supplied by the sample provider and were not determined by assay-based typing. The repertoires were made available in a free public database intended to serve as a resource for research on the immune response to SARS-CoV-2. The prospective study material was composed of cDNA or gDNA derived from T cells, B-cell-depleted T cells, or PBMCs. Samples came from the ongoing ImmuneRACE study (first 160 participants) plus 1,254 subjects from 6 global collaborators. Deeply sampled blood TCRbeta repertoires from subjects exposed to, actively infected with, or recovered from COVID-19 were included in the dataset. Beyond this particular receptor, the publication reports: The amount of clinical and demographic metadata varied by source and participant and was provided uncurated.

Per the germline V gene (reference sequence), PRHDT is the CDR1 and FYEKMQ is the CDR2. Trimming at the junction amounts to 5 bases on V and 7 bases on J, and the germline ends lie 6 bases apart. The CDR3 spans 12 residues, from the cysteine through the phenylalanine. The sequence is cut down to CDR3 DNA, 36 bases in frame from base 1. TCRbeta CDR3 regions were amplified from genomic DNA by means of the immunoSEQ Assay, a bias-controlled multiplex PCR. In the original analysis: Nucleated cell counts per sample were estimated from amplification of reference gene primers within the assay. To quantify the absolute abundance of each unique TCRbeta CDR3 rearrangement, sequence reads were collapsed and filtered. Productive Simpson clonality was computed per sample as the square root of Simpson's diversity index over productive rearrangements. Drawn from immuneACCESS, this table holds only the in-frame rearrangements with V and J called that TCRdb kept. Clones are partly lost; checked studies trace under half to an unresolved V gene and leave the rest unexplained. From that table come the V and J calls and clone size; the DNA was used to work out D and trimming. Recorded for this sample are fewer than 200,000 clones; roughly 91% of them occurred a single time. About 4.9% of the sample goes to the ten largest clones.

One collaborating source in Seattle enrolled patients while the patients were actively infected and followed the patients over time throughout the course of disease. Whole blood was collected in K2EDTA tubes by collaborating institutions according to the institutions' own protocols. For TCRbeta analysis, collaborators shipped samples as frozen whole blood, isolated PBMCs, or DNA extracted from either of those sample types. Remarks on this clone: Its target antigen remains unknown. Qualities for individual bases were not recorded, and no much larger clone is one base off.

The sample was peripheral blood. The receptor comes from a young man with COVID-19, enrolled during active disease. The sequence links TRBV13 to TRBJ1-6, with an unclear D gene assignment. CDR3 protein: CASSLRNSPLHF. The nucleotide sequence is given as TGTGCCAGCAGCCTCAGGAATTCACCCCTCCACTTT. The CDR3, completed at both ends by the reference TRBV13 and TRBJ1-6 genes, gives the full variable domain AAGVIQSPRHLIKEKRETATLKCYPIPRHDTVYWYQQGPGQDPQFLISFYEKMQSDKGSIPDRFSAQQFSDYHSELNMSSLELGDSALYFCASSLRNSPLHFGNGTRLTVT.